What follows are 8 T cell receptor beta chains derived from one specimen sequenced in a study of PD-1 blockade in classical Hodgkin lymphoma (dated by TCRdb to 2020 to 2022). In the paper's terms, the time point label means: cycle 4 day 1 (C4D1), after 5 to 7 weeks of nivolumab. Every trial patient had relapsed following autologous stem cell transplantation, and prior brentuximab vedotin exposure was what differed among cohorts A, B and C. Libraries were built with the immunoSEQ multiplex PCR assay. TCRdb took over this immuneACCESS table, retaining in-frame rearrangements with V and J assigned. Such tables are incomplete; in checked studies, under half of the missing clones stem from an unresolved V gene, and the remainder is unexplained. The sample table lists about 51,000 clones, 80% of them with a count of one. Under 20% of the sample comes from the top ten. The input for sequencing was peripheral blood mononuclear cells (PBMCs), taken before the fourth cycle of nivolumab. These receptors were obtained from a human donor with classical Hodgkin lymphoma.

The chain couples TRBV19 to TRBJ1-5; TRBD1 is a possible D gene (6 bases). The germline V gene has CDR1 LNHDA and CDR2 SQIVND (reference sequence). The CDR3 contains 14 residues. V lost 3 bases to trimming and J lost 5 bases, with 11 bases between them. The CDR3 loop reads CASSIDGTYQPQHF. DNA for the CDR3: TGTGCCAGTAGTATCGATGGGACATATCAGCCCCAGCATTTT.

The chain has TRBV6-1 and TRBJ2-1; 10 nucleotides line up with TRBD2. The CDR3 totals 14 residues. V dropped 7 bases and J dropped 4; count of bases not matched to a gene: 4. From germline, CDR1 is MNHNS and CDR2 SASEGT. CDR3 sequence reads: CASNLAGEYNEQFF. CDR3 coding DNA: TGTGCCAGCAACCTAGCGGGGGAGTACAATGAGCAGTTCTTC.

This clone was observed a few times. The chain uses TRBV5-4 and TRBJ1-1; TRBD1 matches 11 bases. From germline, CDR1 is SGHNT and CDR2 YYREEE (reference sequence). The CDR3 has 16 amino acids. J lost 5 bases, V lost 4 bases, and 10 bases had no gene match. In DNA form, the CDR3 reads TGTGCCAGCAGCATTTGGACAGGGGGCGTAGCAACTGAAGCTTTCTTT. Residues: CASSIWTGGVATEAFF.

The chain carries TRBV27 and TRBJ1-2; weak D call: TRBD1 (6 bases). Trimming removed 5 bases from V and 5 bases from J, with 12 bases in between. Germline CDR1 MNHEY, CDR2 SMNVEV (reference sequence). The CDR3 covers 13 residues. The CDR3 here is CASSGQSAYGYTF. For the CDR3, the DNA is TGTGCCAGCAGTGGACAGAGCGCTTATGGCTACACCTTC.

The CDR3 here is CASSPRTSGLSYEQYF. In DNA form, the CDR3 reads TGTGCCAGCAGTCCCAGGACTAGCGGGCTTTCCTACGAGCAGTACTTC. This chain connects TRBV27 to TRBJ2-7, with 11 bases that match TRBD2. Losses at the gene ends were 5 bases for V and 1 base for J; bases not matched to a gene: 7. The CDR3 runs 16 residues. The V gene's germline CDR1 is MNHEY and CDR2 SMNVEV (reference sequence).

V and J are TRBV2 and TRBJ2-2, with 8 bases lining up with TRBD2. Germline V gives CDR1 SNHLY, CDR2 FYNNEI. The J segment lost 3 bases and the V segment lost 8 bases, leaving 14 bases of the junction unmatched. The CDR3 extends over 17 amino acids. The chain's CDR3 is CASDSSSGTSHTGELFF. Written as DNA, the CDR3 is TGTGCCAGCGACTCCTCTTCCGGGACTAGTCACACCGGGGAGCTGTTTTTT.

The V call is TRBV6-6, the J call TRBJ2-2; D gene unclear. Deletions cut 8 bases from V and 2 bases from J, with 12 bases between. The CDR3 is 14 amino acids. Germline CDR1 reads MNHNY; CDR2 reads SVGAGI (reference sequence). CDR3 protein: CASFSVGNTGELFF. As DNA, the CDR3 is TGTGCCAGCTTCTCAGTCGGAAACACCGGGGAGCTGTTTTTT.

This chain connects TRBV6-5 to TRBJ2-1; D may be TRBD1 or TRBD2 (6 bases each). V shed 2 bases and J shed 7 bases, with 18 bases lying between them. In germline, CDR1 is MNHEY, CDR2 SVGAGI. The CDR3 runs 16 residues. CDR3 in DNA: TGTGCCAGCAGTTACGTCGGGGGCCCCCTGTGGAATGAGCAGTTCTTC. Its protein is CASSYVGGPLWNEQFF.